The following is a TCR beta chain sequence with its context. The antigen it binds to is not known. No qualities accompany the bases; no much larger clone lies one base away. These data are taken from a study of blood T cell repertoires in COVID-19 (dated by TCRdb to the early 2020s). Regarding the study in general: The collaborator samples originated in the United States, Italy and Spain and spanned the acute and convalescent phases of COVID-19. The material from the prospective study consisted of cDNA or gDNA derived from T cells, B-cell-depleted T cells, or PBMCs. The dataset comprised deeply sampled blood TCRbeta repertoires from subjects exposed to, actively infected with, or recovered from COVID-19. The repertoires were made available in a free public database intended to serve as a resource for research on the immune response to SARS-CoV-2. Samples were obtained from the ongoing ImmuneRACE study (first 160 participants) and from some 1,300 subjects provided by 6 global collaborators. A de-identified subject ID, COVID-19 status, age in years and sex were almost always included in the sample metadata. Where available, HLA class I and class II types were obtained from metadata supplied by the sample provider rather than from assay-based typing.

One collaborating source in Seattle enrolled patients while the patients were actively infected and followed the patients over time throughout the course of disease. The collaborating institutions used their own protocols to collect whole blood in K2EDTA tubes. Collaborator samples were shipped for TCRbeta analysis as frozen whole blood, isolated PBMCs, or DNA extracted from either sample type. TCRbeta CDR3 regions were amplified from genomic DNA by means of the immunoSEQ Assay, a bias-controlled multiplex PCR. The source study handled its data this way. The number of nucleated cells in each sample was estimated by amplification of reference gene primers within the assay. To quantify the absolute abundance of each unique TCRbeta CDR3 rearrangement, sequence reads were collapsed and filtered. For each sample, productive Simpson clonality was calculated by taking the square root of Simpson's diversity index across productive rearrangements. The table comes from immuneACCESS by way of TCRdb, which keeps in-frame sequences with V and J called. Part of the clones is missing from these tables; in studies checked, under half for an unresolved V gene and the rest for unknown reasons. V, J and clone size reflect that table, while D and trimming were determined from the DNA. This sample gives some 500,000 clones in total; about 89% of them show up just once. The ten largest account for roughly 7.3% of the sample.

V is cut by 2 bases and J by 3 bases, and the space between the germline ends is 6 bases. CDR1 and CDR2, looked up from the germline V gene (reference sequence), are SGHKS and YYEKEE. The CDR3 numbers 14 residues from cysteine through phenylalanine. The sequence is cut down to CDR3 DNA, 42 bases in frame from base 1. Summary of the overall study and its limitations: Clinical and demographic metadata were provided uncurated, with the amount varying by source and participant.

The source is a woman in her fifties or sixties with COVID-19, enrolled during active disease. The chain joins TRBV5-5 to TRBJ1-6, with no D gene named confidently. The sequenced material came from peripheral blood. The CDR3 is CASSFPGYNSPLHF. The DNA sequence is TGTGCCAGCAGCTTCCCAGGCTATAATTCACCCCTCCACTTT.